This T cell receptor (beta chain) was identified in a study of T cells in Graves' hyperthyroidism and ophthalmopathy. Whole-study findings and limits: Stable hyperthyroidism and ophthalmopathy were separated using 13 V-J signatures.

Researchers took RNA transcripts and amplified the TCR beta CDR3 regions from them. During a first-round RT-PCR of the TCR CDR3, the HTBI primer set was used. TCRdb called the multiplex PCR reads again in MiXCR, with one record for every CDR3 protein. Of some 490,000 distinct CDR3 sequences listed, around a fifth are singletons. The table lists this clonotype with a few counts. Its antigen is unidentified. Its ends do not fully match the called genes, so a read error is possible. Germline V gene sequence: CDR1 SGDLS, CDR2 YYNGEE. The CDR3 extends over 15 amino acids. The chain is built from TRBV9 and TRBJ2-7; 9 positions agree with TRBD2. The receptor's source is a woman aged 70-85 years with Graves' ophthalmopathy. The sequencing input was blood. The DNA for the CDR3 is TGTGCCAGCAGCCTATTAGCGGGAGTCTCCGACGAGCAGTACTTC. Translation: CASSLLAGVSDEQYF.